The 16 T cell receptor beta chains below were found in one sample sequenced in a study of T cell responses to AZD1222 COVID-19 vaccine. TCRdb keeps only in-frame clones here, not all; method: immunoSEQ multiplex PCR. The table has 95,000 or so clones, roughly 92% seen once; the top ten hold around 8.4%. The starting material was peripheral blood, obtained 28 days after the second AZD1222 dose. Receptors originate from an adult who received the AZD1222 COVID-19 vaccine.

This clone was found once. The chain combines TRBV19 with TRBJ2-1, with 16 bases fitting TRBD2. Unmatched junction bases numbered 25, after V lost 6 bases and J lost 5 bases. Germline V CDR1 and CDR2: LNHDA, SQIVND (reference sequence). CDR3 length: 23 residues. The CDR3 bases are TGTGCCAGTAGAAGTGGGCGAGCGGGTAACATTGTGGGGACTAGCGGGGGGGACAATGAGCAGTTCTTC. It is translated as CASRSGRAGNIVGTSGGDNEQFF.

This clone was counted only a few times. This chain joins TRBV24-1 and TRBJ1-5; D ambiguous. Germline lookup yields CDR1 KGHDR and CDR2 SFDVKD. This CDR3 spans 15 amino acids. Trimming left V 2 bases short and J 6 bases short, with 13 bases between. CDR3 sequence reads: CATSDSVLGGQPQHF. CDR3 nucleotides: TGTGCCACCAGTGATTCTGTATTAGGCGGTCAGCCCCAGCATTTT.

This clone has only one observation. The J gene is TRBJ1-4, the V gene TRBV28; D is unresolved. The CDR3 totals 19 residues. Trimming stripped 6 bases from V and 0 bases from J, with 23 bases between. Germline V gene lookup returns CDR1 MDHEN and CDR2 SYDVKM. In DNA form, the CDR3 reads TGTGCCAGCAGCCCGCCTGTTGCTTTTTCAGGCGCAACTAATGAAAAACTGTTTTTT. Protein sequence: CASSPPVAFSGATNEKLFF. Based on the CDR3 plus reference TRBV28 and TRBJ1-4, the full variable domain is DVKVTQSSRYLVKRTGEKVFLECVQDMDHENMFWYRQDPGLGLRLIYFSYDVKMKEKGDIPEGYSVSREKKERFSLILESASTNQTSMYLCASSPPVAFSGATNEKLFFGSGTQLSVL.

This chain uses TRBV3-1 (or the pseudogene TRBV3-2) with TRBJ2-1; D is undetermined. Germline CDR1 LGHDT, CDR2 YNNKEL (reference sequence). The CDR3 has 11 residues. V was pared by 5 bases and J by 4 bases, with 3 bases between. CDR3 nucleotides: TGTGCCAGCAGCGGATACAATGAGCAGTTCTTC. Encoded protein: CASSGYNEQFF.

The table lists this clone with a count of one. Because the CDR3's place on the DNA is in doubt, the DNA is left out and the CDR3 is given as listed by TCRdb. J is TRBJ2-3 and V is TRBV28; TRBD2 is taken as the D call from the table, unchecked against the DNA. Germline V gene data show CDR1 as MDHEN and CDR2 as SYDVKM. Counting both end residues, the CDR3 totals 12 amino acids. CDR3 sequence reads: CASSTSTDTQYF.

The J gene is TRBJ2-1, the V gene TRBV2, with D tentatively TRBD1 (5 bases). Germline lookup yields CDR1 SNHLY and CDR2 FYNNEI. Trimming took off 5 bases at V and 8 bases at J, with 7 bases between the two ends. The CDR3 has 11 residues. This chain's CDR3 is CASSQTDEQFF. CDR3 nucleotide sequence: TGTGCCAGCAGTCAGACAGATGAGCAGTTCTTC.

V is TRBV19 and J is TRBJ2-1; the match to TRBD1 covers 10 bases. CDR1 is LNHDA, CDR2 SQIVND, per germline (reference sequence). The trim removed 6 bases at V and 6 bases at J, leaving 8 bases unmatched. The length of the CDR3 is 15 residues. The CDR3 coding sequence is TGTGCCAGTAGCCGCGACAGGGGGCTGGTCAATGAGCAGTTCTTC. Translating gives CASSRDRGLVNEQFF.

The rearrangement links TRBV24-1 to TRBJ2-3; D is unclear. CDR3 length: 11 residues. The germline gives CDR1 KGHDR, CDR2 SFDVKD. V was shortened by 9 bases and J by 5 bases, with 8 bases between the two germline ends. Here the CDR3 reads CATASLDTQYF. The DNA of the CDR3 is TGTGCCACCGCCAGTCTAGATACGCAGTATTTT.

The chain recombines TRBV5-1 with TRBJ1-2; D uncertain. CDR3 length: 16 residues. CDR1 is SGHRS and CDR2 is YFSETQ in the germline V gene. Deletions cut 0 bases from V and 1 base from J, with 13 bases between. CDR3 sequence: CASSLENPTVNYGYTF. For the CDR3, the DNA is TGCGCCAGCAGCTTGGAGAACCCAACAGTTAACTATGGCTACACCTTC.

The CDR3 coding sequence is TGTGCCAGCAGCTTGCCGGGATCCTGGAACACTGAAGCTTTCTTT. As protein: CASSLPGSWNTEAFF. This chain links TRBV5-4 with TRBJ1-1; D uncertain. The CDR3 is 15 amino acids. Trimming removed 1 base from V and 1 base from J, with 11 bases in between. Germline V gene data show CDR1 as SGHNT and CDR2 as YYREEE (reference sequence).

The rearrangement uses TRBV15 and TRBJ2-1; 10 positions agree with TRBD2. The V segment lost 5 bases and the J segment 8 bases; nucleotides outside the gene matches: 21. There are 19 residues in the CDR3. Germline CDR1 reads LNHNV; CDR2 reads YYDKDF (reference sequence). This chain's CDR3 is CATSGRDSGRLAGGHEQFF. CDR3 nucleotides: TGTGCCACCAGCGGAAGGGACTCAGGGCGACTAGCGGGCGGGCATGAGCAGTTCTTC.

The chain combines TRBV7-2 with TRBJ2-1, with D uncertain. Between the trimmed V and J ends, which lost 3 bases and 7 bases, there was a span of 10 bases. CDR3 length: 13 residues. Germline lookup yields CDR1 SGHTA and CDR2 FQGNSA. CDR3 loop: CASSFLKGNEQFF. In nucleotides, the CDR3 is TGTGCCAGCAGCTTCCTAAAGGGAAATGAGCAGTTCTTC.

V gene TRBV5-1 combines with J gene TRBJ2-1, with 8 bases fitting TRBD1. Trimming removed 2 bases from V and 0 bases from J; junction bases left unmatched: 13. The germline V gene encodes CDR1 SGHRS and CDR2 YFSETQ. The CDR3 sequence is 19 residues long. The CDR3 DNA reads TGCGCCAGCAGCTTTGGGAACCAGGGGGCGGTCGGCTCCTACAATGAGCAGTTCTTC. It yields the protein CASSFGNQGAVGSYNEQFF.

This CDR3 reads CASSLLQGTEAFF. CDR3 bases: TGTGCCAGCAGTTTATTGCAGGGGACTGAAGCTTTCTTT. This chain links TRBV28 with TRBJ1-1; tentative D call: TRBD1 (6 bases). This CDR3 has 13 residues. With 1 base removed from V and 5 bases from J, the gap between germline ends came to 8 bases. Germline CDR1 is MDHEN and CDR2 is SYDVKM.

This chain uses TRBV7-2 with TRBJ1-1; D perhaps matches TRBD1 (5 bases). The V and J ends lost 9 bases and 3 bases respectively, with 17 bases between them. This CDR3 region has 14 residues. Germline V lookup: CDR1 SGHTA, CDR2 FQGNSA. This CDR3 reads CASRLFGGDTEAFF. The CDR3 DNA reads as TGTGCCAGTCGCCTGTTTGGGGGGGACACTGAAGCTTTCTTT.

The chain uses TRBV5-1 and TRBJ2-1; 11 nucleotides line up with TRBD2. Per germline, CDR1 SGHRS and CDR2 YFSETQ. Losses at the gene ends were 6 bases for V and 2 bases for J; bases not matched to a gene: 7. The CDR3 contains 16 residues. CDR3: CASTTTSGIAYNEQFF. As DNA, the CDR3 is TGCGCCAGCACCACGACTAGCGGGATTGCCTACAATGAGCAGTTCTTC.